These T cell receptor beta chains were read from a single sample in a study of blood T cell repertoires in COVID-19. Method: immunoSEQ multiplex PCR; TCRdb's copy keeps in-frame clones and lacks some. The sample contains 350,000 or so clones, 80% to 90% of which appear only once. What was sequenced was PBMCs or T cells enriched from blood (not recorded which). The source is a woman in her thirties or forties with acute COVID-19. The CDR3 runs from the conserved cysteine through the conserved F or W. The order of the fields is clone size, V gene, J gene, D gene, CDR3 protein, CDR3 DNA. D genes are given only for firm matches. Size is omitted from some rows. Given values are once, few, many or a class for expanded clones.

clone_size: -
v_call: TRBV28
j_call: TRBJ2-7
d_call: TRBD2
cdr3_aa: CASRQGWWLAETYEQYF
cdr3_nt: TGTGCCAGCAGGCAAGGGTGGTGGCTAGCGGAGACCTACGAGCAGTACTTC

clone_size: -
v_call: TRBV6-2/TRBV6-3
j_call: TRBJ2-1
d_call: TRBD1
cdr3_aa: CASSYSRDRVNEQFF
cdr3_nt: TGTGCCAGCAGTTACTCGCGGGACAGGGTGAATGAGCAGTTCTTC

clone_size: -
v_call: TRBV2
j_call: TRBJ1-5
d_call: -
cdr3_aa: CASDRIGGSQPQHF
cdr3_nt: TGTGCCAGCGACCGGATTGGGGGGTCTCAGCCCCAGCATTTT

clone_size: -
v_call: TRBV5-1
j_call: TRBJ2-2
d_call: -
cdr3_aa: CASSLYVANTGELFF
cdr3_nt: TGCGCCAGCAGTCTTTATGTCGCGAACACCGGGGAGCTGTTTTTT

clone_size: -
v_call: TRBV6-5
j_call: TRBJ2-7
d_call: TRBD2
cdr3_aa: CASSYARRGGTYEQYF
cdr3_nt: TGTGCCAGCAGTTACGCGAGGCGGGGGGGTACCTACGAGCAGTACTTC

clone_size: -
v_call: TRBV15
j_call: TRBJ1-5
d_call: -
cdr3_aa: CATSMEVGLNQPQHF
cdr3_nt: TGTGCCACCAGCATGGAGGTCGGCTTGAATCAGCCCCAGCATTTT

clone_size: -
v_call: TRBV28
j_call: TRBJ1-5
d_call: TRBD1
cdr3_aa: CASRSPGGRGQPQHF
cdr3_nt: TGTGCCAGCAGGAGTCCAGGGGGCAGAGGCCAGCCCCAGCATTTT

clone_size: once
v_call: TRBV3-1/TRBV3-2
j_call: TRBJ2-1
d_call: TRBD2
cdr3_aa: CASSPLLAGGLNEQFF
cdr3_nt: TGTGCCAGCAGCCCCTTACTAGCGGGAGGGCTGAATGAGCAGTTCTTC

clone_size: -
v_call: TRBV6-4
j_call: TRBJ2-2
d_call: -
cdr3_aa: CASSESGVDTGELFF
cdr3_nt: TGTGCCAGCAGTGAATCAGGGGTAGACACCGGGGAGCTGTTTTTT

clone_size: -
v_call: TRBV4-2
j_call: TRBJ2-3
d_call: -
cdr3_aa: CASSLATTDTQYF
cdr3_nt: TGTGCCAGCAGCCTAGCCACCACAGATACGCAGTATTTT

clone_size: -
v_call: TRBV12-5
j_call: TRBJ2-2
d_call: TRBD1
cdr3_aa: CASGRDRTGDPVDTGELFF
cdr3_nt: TGTGCTAGTGGTCGAGACCGGACAGGGGATCCCGTGGACACCGGGGAGCTGTTTTTT

clone_size: -
v_call: TRBV5-1
j_call: TRBJ2-5
d_call: TRBD2
cdr3_aa: CASSLSGREETQYF
cdr3_nt: TGCGCCAGCAGCTTGAGCGGGAGGGAGGAGACCCAGTACTTC

clone_size: -
v_call: TRBV5-8
j_call: TRBJ1-2
d_call: -
cdr3_aa: CASSLGQFNYGYTF
cdr3_nt: TGTGCCAGCAGCTTGGGACAGTTTAACTATGGCTACACCTTC

clone_size: few
v_call: TRBV3-1/TRBV3-2
j_call: TRBJ2-3
d_call: TRBD1
cdr3_aa: CASSHPRTGSRRTQYF
cdr3_nt: TGTGCCAGCAGCCACCCTAGGACAGGGTCTCGGCGTACGCAGTATTTT

clone_size: -
v_call: TRBV3-1/TRBV3-2
j_call: TRBJ1-2
d_call: -
cdr3_aa: CASSEVFTGTYGYTF
cdr3_nt: TGTGCCAGCAGCGAAGTATTTACAGGTACCTATGGCTACACCTTC

clone_size: -
v_call: TRBV10-3
j_call: TRBJ1-6
d_call: -
cdr3_aa: CAIRAGALLTDSPLHF
cdr3_nt: TGTGCCATCAGGGCGGGGGCCCTACTGACCGATTCACCCCTCCACTTT

clone_size: -
v_call: TRBV19
j_call: TRBJ1-3
d_call: TRBD1
cdr3_aa: CASSLAGTGTGNTIYF
cdr3_nt: TGTGCCAGTAGTCTAGCCGGGACAGGGACTGGAAACACCATATATTTT

clone_size: -
v_call: TRBV5-4
j_call: TRBJ1-2
d_call: TRBD1
cdr3_aa: CASSSRTGGDGGYTF
cdr3_nt: TGTGCCAGCAGCTCGAGGACAGGGGGGGATGGCGGCTACACCTTC

clone_size: -
v_call: TRBV19
j_call: TRBJ1-3
d_call: -
cdr3_aa: CASTPDRFSGNTIYF
cdr3_nt: TGTGCCAGTACCCCCGACAGGTTCTCTGGAAACACCATATATTTT

clone_size: -
v_call: TRBV5-1
j_call: TRBJ1-4
d_call: -
cdr3_aa: CASSVGGTSNEKLFF
cdr3_nt: TGCGCCAGCAGCGTCGGGGGGACCTCTAATGAAAAACTGTTTTTT

clone_size: -
v_call: TRBV18
j_call: TRBJ1-6
d_call: -
cdr3_aa: CASSPGAQDNSPLHF
cdr3_nt: TGTGCCAGCTCACCGGGGGCGCAGGATAATTCACCCCTCCACTTT

clone_size: -
v_call: TRBV4-3
j_call: TRBJ1-2
d_call: TRBD1
cdr3_aa: CASSQGGDRVGYTF
cdr3_nt: TGCGCCAGCAGCCAAGGAGGGGACAGGGTTGGCTACACCTTC

clone_size: -
v_call: TRBV4-1
j_call: TRBJ2-7
d_call: TRBD1
cdr3_aa: CASSQDETGPEQYF
cdr3_nt: TGCGCCAGCAGCCAAGACGAGACAGGGCCCGAGCAGTACTTC

clone_size: -
v_call: TRBV12-5
j_call: TRBJ2-7
d_call: -
cdr3_aa: CASGLANRTYEQYF
cdr3_nt: TGTGCTAGTGGTTTGGCAAACAGGACCTACGAGCAGTACTTC

clone_size: -
v_call: TRBV7-2
j_call: TRBJ1-1
d_call: TRBD1
cdr3_aa: CASSLDRTGRGMNTEAFF
cdr3_nt: TGTGCCAGCAGCTTAGATAGGACAGGGAGGGGGATGAACACTGAAGCTTTCTTT

clone_size: -
v_call: TRBV5-4
j_call: TRBJ1-4
d_call: -
cdr3_aa: CASSLLPGANEKLFF
cdr3_nt: TGTGCCAGCAGCCTCCTGCCAGGGGCAAATGAAAAACTGTTTTTT

clone_size: -
v_call: TRBV28
j_call: TRBJ2-3
d_call: -
cdr3_aa: CASTKHKRGTDTQYF
cdr3_nt: TGTGCCAGCACCAAACACAAGCGGGGCACAGATACGCAGTATTTT

clone_size: -
v_call: TRBV5-1
j_call: TRBJ2-1
d_call: TRBD2
cdr3_aa: CASSSATVGTSVEQFF
cdr3_nt: TGCGCCAGCAGCTCGGCGACTGTAGGGACTAGCGTTGAGCAGTTCTTC

clone_size: -
v_call: TRBV15
j_call: TRBJ2-7
d_call: -
cdr3_aa: CATSRDNGVAEQYF
cdr3_nt: TGTGCCACCAGCAGAGACAACGGGGTAGCCGAGCAGTACTTC

clone_size: few
v_call: TRBV4-3
j_call: TRBJ1-3
d_call: -
cdr3_aa: CASSQDRSSGNTIYF
cdr3_nt: TGCGCCAGCAGCCAAGACAGGTCCTCTGGAAACACCATATATTTT

clone_size: once
v_call: TRBV7-8
j_call: TRBJ1-3
d_call: -
cdr3_aa: CASSLQAREFSGNTIYF
cdr3_nt: TGTGCCAGCAGCTTACAGGCCAGGGAATTCTCTGGAAACACCATATATTTT

clone_size: -
v_call: TRBV24-1
j_call: TRBJ1-4
d_call: -
cdr3_aa: CATSDRRETEKLFF
cdr3_nt: TGTGCCACCAGTGATCGTCGGGAGACTGAAAAACTGTTTTTT

clone_size: -
v_call: TRBV27
j_call: TRBJ2-2
d_call: -
cdr3_aa: CASSLLGTRDPWSGELFF
cdr3_nt: TGTGCCAGCAGTCTCCTCGGGACACGGGATCCGTGGTCCGGGGAGCTGTTTTTT

clone_size: -
v_call: TRBV18
j_call: TRBJ2-1
d_call: TRBD2
cdr3_aa: CASSPPAGGLYEQFF
cdr3_nt: TGTGCCAGCTCACCACCGGCGGGAGGGCTCTATGAGCAGTTCTTC

clone_size: -
v_call: TRBV6-6
j_call: TRBJ2-3
d_call: -
cdr3_aa: CASSYRAGAYTDTQYF
cdr3_nt: TGTGCCAGCAGTTACAGGGCGGGGGCCTACACAGATACGCAGTATTTT

clone_size: once
v_call: TRBV24-1
j_call: TRBJ2-5
d_call: -
cdr3_aa: CATTIRHSYQETQYF
cdr3_nt: TGTGCCACCACTATACGACACTCGTACCAAGAGACCCAGTACTTC

clone_size: -
v_call: TRBV25-1
j_call: TRBJ1-1
d_call: TRBD1
cdr3_aa: CASSATGGLGTEAFF
cdr3_nt: TGTGCCAGCAGTGCTACAGGGGGCCTGGGCACTGAAGCTTTCTTT

clone_size: -
v_call: TRBV18
j_call: TRBJ2-1
d_call: TRBD2
cdr3_aa: CASSLKTSWGYNEQFF
cdr3_nt: TGTGCCAGCTCACTTAAGACTAGCTGGGGATACAATGAGCAGTTCTTC

clone_size: -
v_call: TRBV4-2
j_call: TRBJ2-5
d_call: TRBD2
cdr3_aa: CASSQSYGGRTQETQYF
cdr3_nt: TGTGCCAGCAGCCAGTCTTACGGGGGGAGGACCCAAGAGACCCAGTACTTC

clone_size: -
v_call: TRBV18
j_call: TRBJ2-1
d_call: -
cdr3_aa: CASSPLKDTYNEQFF
cdr3_nt: TGTGCCAGCTCACCCCTAAAAGACACCTACAATGAGCAGTTCTTC

clone_size: -
v_call: TRBV5-5
j_call: TRBJ2-5
d_call: TRBD2
cdr3_aa: CASSWAGVSQETQYF
cdr3_nt: TGTGCCAGCAGCTGGGCGGGGGTTAGCCAAGAGACCCAGTACTTC

clone_size: -
v_call: TRBV6-5
j_call: TRBJ2-7
d_call: -
cdr3_aa: CASSYFGTGYEQYF
cdr3_nt: TGTGCCAGCAGTTACTTTGGGACTGGCTACGAGCAGTACTTC

clone_size: -
v_call: TRBV14
j_call: TRBJ1-1
d_call: -
cdr3_aa: CASSRLGGTEAFF
cdr3_nt: TGTGCCAGCAGCAGACTGGGAGGCACTGAAGCTTTCTTT

clone_size: -
v_call: TRBV6-4
j_call: TRBJ1-2
d_call: -
cdr3_aa: CASSPGGVHGYTF
cdr3_nt: TGTGCCAGCAGTCCGGGGGGCGTTCATGGCTACACCTTC

clone_size: -
v_call: TRBV5-8
j_call: TRBJ2-4
d_call: -
cdr3_aa: CASSLGSGLGWGIQYF
cdr3_nt: TGTGCCAGCAGCTTGGGCTCGGGACTTGGCTGGGGCATTCAGTACTTC

clone_size: -
v_call: TRBV7-6
j_call: TRBJ2-1
d_call: TRBD2
cdr3_aa: CASSFSLTSGSIMEQFF
cdr3_nt: TGTGCCAGCAGCTTCTCGCTGACTAGCGGGAGTATAATGGAGCAGTTCTTC

clone_size: -
v_call: TRBV7-2
j_call: TRBJ1-2
d_call: -
cdr3_aa: CASSLGEGRLGYTF
cdr3_nt: TGTGCCAGCAGCTTAGGGGAGGGCCGGCTGGGCTACACCTTC

clone_size: -
v_call: TRBV12-5
j_call: TRBJ2-5
d_call: TRBD1
cdr3_aa: CASGPGTGKETQYF
cdr3_nt: TGTGCTAGTGGCCCTGGGACAGGCAAAGAGACCCAGTACTTC

clone_size: few
v_call: TRBV5-1
j_call: TRBJ1-4
d_call: -
cdr3_aa: CASQRQPGQVNEKLFF
cdr3_nt: TGCGCCAGCCAGAGACAACCGGGACAAGTTAATGAAAAACTGTTTTTT

clone_size: -
v_call: TRBV11-3
j_call: TRBJ1-1
d_call: TRBD1
cdr3_aa: CASSSGYGQGIKNEAFF
cdr3_nt: TGTGCCAGCAGCAGCGGTTATGGACAGGGCATAAAGAATGAAGCTTTCTTT